Listed below are T cell receptor beta chains from one sample, sequenced in a study of control samples from healthy donors and cancer patients. TCRdb keeps only in-frame clones here, not all; method: immunoSEQ multiplex PCR. Of roughly 130,000 clones in the sample, 90% were seen once. The specimen sequenced was blood. The receptors shown here come from a man aged 18 to 35 in good health. CDR3s include the opening cysteine and the closing phenylalanine or tryptophan. Each record gives: CDR3 protein, CDR3 DNA, D gene, J gene, clone size, V gene. D genes are given only for firm matches. Size tells how often a clone was seen (once, few, many) or the class of an expanded clone, and some rows leave it out.

CDR3aa: CASSLKGDRLAKNIQYF; CDR3nt: TGTGCCAGCAGTTTAAAAGGGGACAGGCTAGCCAAAAACATTCAGTACTTC; d_gene: TRBD1; j_gene: TRBJ2-4; abundance: NA; v_gene: TRBV27
CDR3aa: CASSLGASISKGTEAFF; CDR3nt: TGTGCCAGCAGCTTAGGGGCCTCCATCTCGAAAGGCACTGAAGCTTTCTTT; d_gene: NA; j_gene: TRBJ1-1; abundance: NA; v_gene: TRBV7-6
CDR3aa: CASSYSGLNQPQHF; CDR3nt: TGTGCCAGCAGTTACTCGGGGCTCAATCAGCCCCAGCATTTT; d_gene: NA; j_gene: TRBJ1-5; abundance: NA; v_gene: TRBV6-6
CDR3aa: CASSLQGGDGYTF; CDR3nt: TGTGCCAGCAGTCTACAGGGAGGTGACGGCTACACCTTC; d_gene: NA; j_gene: TRBJ1-2; abundance: NA; v_gene: TRBV5-4
CDR3aa: CASIGVRGTHTEAFF; CDR3nt: TGTGCCAGTATCGGGGTCCGAGGTACCCACACTGAAGCTTTCTTT; d_gene: NA; j_gene: TRBJ1-1; abundance: few; v_gene: TRBV19
CDR3aa: CASSRTGGQETQYF; CDR3nt: TGTGCCAGCAGCAGGACAGGGGGCCAAGAGACCCAGTACTTC; d_gene: TRBD1; j_gene: TRBJ2-5; abundance: NA; v_gene: TRBV5-4
CDR3aa: CASTLTSSYEQYF; CDR3nt: TGTGCCAGCACCCTGACTTCTTCCTACGAGCAGTACTTC; d_gene: NA; j_gene: TRBJ2-7; abundance: few; v_gene: TRBV2
CDR3aa: CASSLGGRSAGELFF; CDR3nt: TGTGCCAGCAGCTTAGGCGGGAGGAGTGCCGGGGAGCTGTTTTTT; d_gene: TRBD2; j_gene: TRBJ2-2; abundance: NA; v_gene: TRBV7-2
CDR3aa: CASSSKSGTGNHEQYF; CDR3nt: TGTGCCAGCAGTTCCAAGTCCGGGACAGGGAACCACGAGCAGTACTTC; d_gene: TRBD1; j_gene: TRBJ2-7; abundance: few; v_gene: TRBV6-5
CDR3aa: CASSVGDTQYF; CDR3nt: TGTGCCAGCAGCGTGGGGGATACGCAGTATTTT; d_gene: NA; j_gene: TRBJ2-3; abundance: NA; v_gene: TRBV9
CDR3aa: CASSSLVPGAYEQYF; CDR3nt: TGCGCCAGCAGCTCCCTTGTCCCAGGGGCATACGAGCAGTACTTC; d_gene: NA; j_gene: TRBJ2-7; abundance: NA; v_gene: TRBV5-1
CDR3aa: CASSPPLGQETQYF; CDR3nt: TGTGCCAGCTCACCACCGTTAGGGCAAGAGACCCAGTACTTC; d_gene: NA; j_gene: TRBJ2-5; abundance: NA; v_gene: TRBV18
CDR3aa: CASSVARGHSPLHF; CDR3nt: TGTGCCAGCAGCGTAGCGCGAGGGCATTCACCCCTCCACTTT; d_gene: NA; j_gene: TRBJ1-6; abundance: NA; v_gene: TRBV9
CDR3aa: CASRLAGDTDTQYF; CDR3nt: TGTGCCAGCAGATTAGCGGGGGACACAGATACGCAGTATTTT; d_gene: TRBD2; j_gene: TRBJ2-3; abundance: NA; v_gene: TRBV11-2
CDR3aa: CASSSPETGNEQYF; CDR3nt: TGTGCCAGCAGCTCCCCCGAGACAGGAAACGAGCAGTACTTC; d_gene: NA; j_gene: TRBJ2-7; abundance: NA; v_gene: TRBV7-3
CDR3aa: CASSPLDTANTGELFF; CDR3nt: TGTGCCAGCTCACCACTGGACACCGCGAACACCGGGGAGCTGTTTTTT; d_gene: NA; j_gene: TRBJ2-2; abundance: NA; v_gene: TRBV18
CDR3aa: CASSEGPGGYGTREQYF; CDR3nt: TGTGCCAGCAGCGAGGGCCCCGGCGGGTACGGTACTCGCGAGCAGTACTTC; d_gene: NA; j_gene: TRBJ2-7; abundance: NA; v_gene: TRBV9
CDR3aa: CASSETTGTSGRNEQFF; CDR3nt: TGCGCCAGCAGCGAGACAACCGGGACTAGCGGGAGGAATGAGCAGTTCTTC; d_gene: TRBD2; j_gene: TRBJ2-1; abundance: NA; v_gene: TRBV10-1
CDR3aa: CASSFGDTQYF; CDR3nt: TGTGCCAGCAGCTTCGGGGATACGCAGTATTTT; d_gene: NA; j_gene: TRBJ2-3; abundance: NA; v_gene: TRBV11-2
CDR3aa: CASSLGDRGHTGELFF; CDR3nt: TGTGCCAGCAGCTTAGGGGACAGGGGCCACACCGGGGAGCTGTTTTTT; d_gene: TRBD1; j_gene: TRBJ2-2; abundance: NA; v_gene: TRBV7-8
CDR3aa: CASSLIGVMNEQYF; CDR3nt: TGTGCCAGCAGTTTAATAGGGGTGATGAACGAGCAGTACTTC; d_gene: NA; j_gene: TRBJ2-7; abundance: NA; v_gene: TRBV28
CDR3aa: CASSLPITGSSYEQYF; CDR3nt: TGTGCCAGCAGTTTACCAATCACCGGGTCCTCCTACGAGCAGTACTTC; d_gene: NA; j_gene: TRBJ2-7; abundance: NA; v_gene: TRBV28
CDR3aa: CASQENTEAFF; CDR3nt: TGTGCCAGCCAGGAGAACACTGAAGCTTTCTTT; d_gene: NA; j_gene: TRBJ1-1; abundance: NA; v_gene: TRBV6-6
CDR3aa: CASSDSNYSGNTIYF; CDR3nt: TGTGCCAGCAGTGATTCAAACTACTCTGGAAACACCATATATTTT; d_gene: NA; j_gene: TRBJ1-3; abundance: NA; v_gene: TRBV25-1
CDR3aa: CASSVTGAANTGELFF; CDR3nt: TGTGCCAGCAGCGTCACAGGGGCCGCCAACACCGGGGAGCTGTTTTTT; d_gene: TRBD1; j_gene: TRBJ2-2; abundance: NA; v_gene: TRBV11-3
CDR3aa: CASSERSGRPQNEQFF; CDR3nt: TGTGCCAGCAGTGAACGTTCCGGGCGACCCCAAAATGAGCAGTTCTTC; d_gene: NA; j_gene: TRBJ2-1; abundance: NA; v_gene: TRBV2
CDR3aa: CAWNEGANNSPLHF; CDR3nt: TGTGCCTGGAACGAGGGGGCGAATAATTCACCCCTCCACTTT; d_gene: TRBD1; j_gene: TRBJ1-6; abundance: NA; v_gene: TRBV30
CDR3aa: CASKSTASHEQYF; CDR3nt: TGCGCCAGCAAAAGTACCGCCTCCCACGAGCAGTACTTC; d_gene: NA; j_gene: TRBJ2-7; abundance: few; v_gene: TRBV5-1
CDR3aa: CASSLPGEGGYTF; CDR3nt: TGTGCCAGCAGTTTACCAGGGGAGGGTGGCTACACCTTC; d_gene: NA; j_gene: TRBJ1-2; abundance: NA; v_gene: TRBV28
CDR3aa: CASSYSMNRPGELFF; CDR3nt: TGTGCCAGCAGTTACTCGATGAATAGGCCCGGGGAGCTGTTTTTT; d_gene: NA; j_gene: TRBJ2-2; abundance: NA; v_gene: TRBV6-5
CDR3aa: CASSLVGGQNNQPQHF; CDR3nt: TGTGCCAGCAGCTTAGTAGGGGGACAGAACAATCAGCCCCAGCATTTT; d_gene: TRBD1; j_gene: TRBJ1-5; abundance: NA; v_gene: TRBV7-2
CDR3aa: CASSPIGGTQYF; CDR3nt: TGTGCCAGCAGCCCAATCGGGGGCACGCAGTATTTT; d_gene: NA; j_gene: TRBJ2-3; abundance: NA; v_gene: TRBV14
CDR3aa: CASSQRQGDNSPLHF; CDR3nt: TGTGCCAGCAGCCAACGACAGGGGGACAATTCACCCCTCCACTTT; d_gene: TRBD1; j_gene: TRBJ1-6; abundance: NA; v_gene: TRBV3-1/TRBV3-2
CDR3aa: CASSEQGANYGYTF; CDR3nt: TGTGCCAGCAGCGAACAGGGGGCAAACTATGGCTACACCTTC; d_gene: TRBD1; j_gene: TRBJ1-2; abundance: NA; v_gene: TRBV9
CDR3aa: CASTSGRARNEQFF; CDR3nt: TGTGCCAGCACAAGCGGGAGGGCGAGGAATGAGCAGTTCTTC; d_gene: TRBD2; j_gene: TRBJ2-1; abundance: NA; v_gene: TRBV27
CDR3aa: CATSDLDDRVIYNEQFF; CDR3nt: TGTGCCACCAGTGATTTGGACGACAGGGTGATCTACAATGAGCAGTTCTTC; d_gene: TRBD1; j_gene: TRBJ2-1; abundance: NA; v_gene: TRBV24-1
CDR3aa: CATSDFPGGNEQFF; CDR3nt: TGTGCCACCAGTGATTTTCCGGGGGGCAATGAGCAGTTCTTC; d_gene: TRBD2; j_gene: TRBJ2-1; abundance: NA; v_gene: TRBV24-1
CDR3aa: CASSSLNYGYTF; CDR3nt: TGTGCCAGCAGTTCCCTTAACTATGGCTACACCTTC; d_gene: NA; j_gene: TRBJ1-2; abundance: NA; v_gene: TRBV28
CDR3aa: CASSQKIGLGVDTQYF; CDR3nt: TGTGCCAGCAGCCAAAAAATAGGACTAGGTGTAGATACGCAGTATTTT; d_gene: TRBD2; j_gene: TRBJ2-3; abundance: NA; v_gene: TRBV6-2/TRBV6-3
CDR3aa: CASSLGQWYEQYF; CDR3nt: TGTGCCAGCAGCTTAGGTCAGTGGTACGAGCAGTACTTC; d_gene: NA; j_gene: TRBJ2-7; abundance: NA; v_gene: TRBV11-2
CDR3aa: CATSRDGQGTDTQYF; CDR3nt: TGTGCCACCAGCAGAGATGGGCAGGGCACAGATACGCAGTATTTT; d_gene: NA; j_gene: TRBJ2-3; abundance: NA; v_gene: TRBV15
CDR3aa: CASSLVTSGYNEQFF; CDR3nt: TGTGCCAGCAGCTTAGTTACTTCAGGGTACAATGAGCAGTTCTTC; d_gene: NA; j_gene: TRBJ2-1; abundance: NA; v_gene: TRBV11-3
CDR3aa: CASRGGLGLSEQFF; CDR3nt: TGTGCCAGCAGGGGGGGACTAGGACTGAGTGAGCAGTTCTTC; d_gene: TRBD2; j_gene: TRBJ2-1; abundance: NA; v_gene: TRBV6-5
CDR3aa: CASSPWASEPSNYGYTF; CDR3nt: TGTGCCAGCAGCCCCTGGGCCAGCGAACCTTCTAACTATGGCTACACCTTC; d_gene: NA; j_gene: TRBJ1-2; abundance: NA; v_gene: TRBV9
CDR3aa: CASSLVRVTGELFF; CDR3nt: TGTGCCAGCAGCTTAGTAAGGGTCACCGGGGAGCTGTTTTTT; d_gene: NA; j_gene: TRBJ2-2; abundance: NA; v_gene: TRBV7-2
CDR3aa: CASSLYGEGMNTEAFF; CDR3nt: TGTGCCAGCAGCTTGTACGGGGAAGGAATGAACACTGAAGCTTTCTTT; d_gene: NA; j_gene: TRBJ1-1; abundance: few; v_gene: TRBV5-6
CDR3aa: CASRGGTSGTDTQYF; CDR3nt: TGCGCCAGCAGGGGAGGGACTAGCGGGACAGATACGCAGTATTTT; d_gene: TRBD2; j_gene: TRBJ2-3; abundance: NA; v_gene: TRBV10-2
CDR3aa: CASSFDRGNTIYF; CDR3nt: TGCGCCAGCAGCTTTGACAGGGGGAACACCATATATTTT; d_gene: TRBD1; j_gene: TRBJ1-3; abundance: NA; v_gene: TRBV5-1
CDR3aa: CASSSRSDRGLADPSSYEQYF; CDR3nt: TGCGCCAGCAGCTCGAGGTCCGACAGGGGGCTAGCTGATCCATCCTCCTACGAGCAGTACTTC; d_gene: TRBD1; j_gene: TRBJ2-7; abundance: NA; v_gene: TRBV5-1
CDR3aa: CASRDSQGNYNEQFF; CDR3nt: TGTGCCAGCAGGGATTCCCAGGGGAACTACAATGAGCAGTTCTTC; d_gene: NA; j_gene: TRBJ2-1; abundance: NA; v_gene: TRBV2
CDR3aa: CASSSTAGYSNQPQHF; CDR3nt: TGTGCCAGCAGTTCTACAGCTGGTTATAGCAATCAGCCCCAGCATTTT; d_gene: NA; j_gene: TRBJ1-5; abundance: NA; v_gene: TRBV28
CDR3aa: CASSLGDISMNTEAFF; CDR3nt: TGTGCCAGCAGCTTAGGGGACATTTCCATGAACACTGAAGCTTTCTTT; d_gene: NA; j_gene: TRBJ1-1; abundance: once; v_gene: TRBV13
CDR3aa: CASSRTGTYEKLFF; CDR3nt: TGTGCCAGCAGCCGCACAGGGACTTATGAAAAACTGTTTTTT; d_gene: NA; j_gene: TRBJ1-4; abundance: NA; v_gene: TRBV3-1/TRBV3-2
CDR3aa: CAATGQGYEQYF; CDR3nt: TGTGCCGCTACGGGACAGGGTTACGAGCAGTACTTC; d_gene: TRBD1; j_gene: TRBJ2-7; abundance: NA; v_gene: TRBV10-3
CDR3aa: CASSSEPRDASNYGYTF; CDR3nt: TGTGCCAGCAGCTCCGAACCCCGGGACGCCTCTAACTATGGCTACACCTTC; d_gene: NA; j_gene: TRBJ1-2; abundance: NA; v_gene: TRBV7-9